This T cell receptor beta chain was recorded in a study of cytomegalovirus exposure and HLA in healthy donors. Remarks on this clone: Its antigen is as yet unknown.

General study results and limits: With further analysis later on, most CMV-associated TCR beta chains appeared HLA-restricted. The study had only CMV serostatus as immune exposure information. Highly shared variants forming one cluster were likely a sequencing artifact.

The PCR had 60 Vbeta and 13 Jbeta primers. TCRdb's copy holds only in-frame clones and misses some; the assay was immunoSEQ multiplex PCR. The table includes 150,000 to 180,000 clones, roughly 83% detected once. Per germline, CDR1 MNHEY and CDR2 SMNVEV (reference sequence). V shed 6 bases and J shed 3 bases, with 9 bases lying between them. CDR3 length equals 13 residues. The genes are TRBV27 and TRBJ1-5, with a weak D call TRBD1 (6 bases). The sequence came from a man aged 30 to 45 in good health and CMV-seropositive. Material for sequencing was PBMCs. The CDR3 sequence: CASRQGINQPQHF. CDR3 sequence (DNA): TGTGCCAGCAGACAGGGAATCAATCAGCCCCAGCATTTT.